The next 27 T cell receptor beta chains were all read from a single sample in a study of lymphopenia after photon versus proton radiotherapy. Libraries were prepared by immunoSEQ multiplex PCR; TCRdb keeps only in-frame clonotypes and omits some of them. The sample shows fewer than 25,000 clones, approximately 90% of them seen only once. The sample here was peripheral blood, taken from a patient treated with proton-based radiotherapy. The source of these receptors is a man older than 75 with esophageal cancer.

The chain recombines TRBV7-7 with TRBJ2-5; 9 nucleotides align to TRBD2. The CDR3 spans 14 residues. V shed 1 base, J shed 8 bases, and the junction held 5 bases outside the gene matches. Germline V CDR1 and CDR2: SSHAT, FNYEAQ (reference sequence). The CDR3 DNA is TGTGCCAGCAGCTTAGGTGTTAGCGGGAGAACCCAGTACTTC. This translates into CASSLGVSGRTQYF.

The rearrangement joins TRBV9 to TRBJ2-7; D is unresolved. The V end lost 0 bases, the J end lost 6 bases, and 13 bases lay between the germline ends. The CDR3 is 14 amino acids. Germline V CDR1 and CDR2: SGDLS, YYNGEE. The CDR3 DNA is TGTGCCAGCAGCGTAGCCCCCCAAGCCGGCGAGCAGTACTTC. This sequence encodes CASSVAPQAGEQYF.

J is TRBJ1-1 and V is TRBV11-2; D not certain. The CDR3 loop spans 15 amino acids. Germline loops: CDR1 SGHAT, CDR2 FQNNGV. Trimming took off 5 bases at V and 0 bases at J, with 13 bases between the two ends. CDR3 in amino acids: CASSLGLSMNTEAFF. The CDR3 DNA is TGTGCCAGCAGCCTCGGGCTTAGCATGAACACTGAAGCTTTCTTT.

This clone was found a few times. The rearrangement uses TRBV27 and TRBJ2-7; possibly TRBD1 for D (6 bases). The CDR3 loop spans 13 amino acids. Looked up from germline, CDR1 is MNHEY and CDR2 is SMNVEV (reference sequence). Trimming stripped 5 bases from V and 3 bases from J, with 11 bases between. In DNA form, the CDR3 reads TGTGCCAGCAGTCACGGGACAAACTACGAGCAGTACTTC. Translated: CASSHGTNYEQYF.

This chain links TRBV30 with TRBJ2-7; tentative D call: TRBD1 (5 bases). V was pared by 3 bases and J by 4 bases, with 13 bases between. CDR1 is GTSNPN and CDR2 is SVGIG in the germline V gene (reference sequence). CDR3 length: 13 residues. The CDR3 here is CAWSSDRFYEQYF. CDR3 coding DNA: TGTGCCTGGAGCAGTGACAGATTTTACGAGCAGTACTTC.

The chain joins TRBV18 to TRBJ1-6; D may be TRBD1 (5 bases). This CDR3 spans 13 amino acids. V was clipped by 3 bases and J by 7 bases, with 7 bases between them. Germline V CDR1 and CDR2: KGHSH, LQKENI. CDR3 coding DNA: TGTGCCAGCTCACCGGGACGGAATTCACCCCTCCACTTT. Translation: CASSPGRNSPLHF.

The chain combines TRBV7-2 with TRBJ2-3, with a weak D call TRBD2 (5 bases). Trimming removed 6 bases at V and 0 bases at J, with 13 bases between. The CDR3 runs to 15 residues. Germline CDR1 SGHTA, CDR2 FQGNSA. The chain's CDR3 is CASRPGIPSTDTQYF. The DNA for the CDR3 is TGTGCCAGCAGACCGGGGATCCCTAGCACAGATACGCAGTATTTT.

J is TRBJ1-3 and V is TRBV5-1; D call uncertain. Germline CDR1 reads SGHRS; CDR2 reads YFSETQ. The CDR3 covers 16 residues. V lost 0 bases to trimming and J lost 1 base, with 11 bases between them. The CDR3 DNA reads as TGCGCCAGCAGCTTGGCGGGATCCACATCTGGAAACACCATATATTTT. Its protein is CASSLAGSTSGNTIYF.

The chain combines TRBV10-3 with TRBJ2-7, with D possibly being TRBD1 (6 bases). The germline V and J ends were trimmed by 3 bases and 2 bases, with 14 bases remaining between them. CDR3 length: 15 residues. The germline V gene encodes CDR1 ENHRY and CDR2 SYGVKD. CDR3 amino acids: CAISDRGSGAYEQYF. In nucleotides, the CDR3 is TGTGCCATCAGTGACAGGGGATCTGGGGCCTACGAGCAGTACTTC.

The chain joins TRBV10-2 to TRBJ2-7; possible D gene TRBD2, 5 bases. The CDR3 extends over 14 amino acids. Germline loops: CDR1 WSHSY, CDR2 SAAADI. V lost 6 bases, J lost 0 bases, and 12 bases lay in between. CDR3 sequence (DNA): TGCGCCAGCAGGGACTTTACAAGCTCCTACGAGCAGTACTTC. It is translated as CASRDFTSSYEQYF.

This clone appeared once. V and J are TRBV4-3 and TRBJ1-5, with TRBD1 matching 8 bases. Trimming took 2 bases from V and 3 from J; bases not matched to a gene: 6. The CDR3 covers 16 residues. Germline values: CDR1 LGHNA, CDR2 YSLEER. CDR3 loop: CASSQRLQGDNQPQHF. CDR3 DNA sequence: TGCGCCAGCAGCCAAAGGTTACAGGGGGACAATCAGCCCCAGCATTTT.

The chain uses TRBV5-1 and TRBJ2-5, with D unresolved. TRBJ2-7 matches the DNA end more closely, so the J call is doubtful. This CDR3 spans 16 amino acids. Germline CDR1 SGHRS, CDR2 YFSETQ. The CDR3: CASSLYDIQLGYEQYF. Written as DNA, the CDR3 is TGCGCCAGCAGCTTGTACGACATCCAACTGGGCTACGAGCAGTACTTC.

The V gene is TRBV10-3, the J gene TRBJ2-6; 8 bases line up with TRBD1. Germline lookup yields CDR1 ENHRY and CDR2 SYGVKD. The CDR3 length is 17 residues. After removal of 10 bases from V and 0 bases from J, the junction contained 11 bases not matched to a gene. CDR3 nucleotides: TGTGCCACCCTCCGACAGGGGTTGGGCTCTGGGGCCAACGTCCTGACTTTC. Its protein is CATLRQGLGSGANVLTF.

J is TRBJ1-5 and V is TRBV19; D uncertain. The ends were cut back, 1 base at V and 4 bases at J, with 5 bases in the middle. From germline, CDR1 is LNHDA and CDR2 SQIVND (reference sequence). The CDR3 loop spans 13 amino acids. For the CDR3, the DNA is TGTGCCAGTAGTATAGTAGATAATCAGCCCCAGCATTTT. Residues: CASSIVDNQPQHF. Combining the CDR3 with reference TRBV19 and TRBJ1-5 gives the whole variable domain DGGITQSPKYLFRKEGQNVTLSCEQNLNHDAMYWYRQDPGQGLRLIYYSQIVNDFQKGDIAEGYSVSREKKESFPLTVTSAQKNPTAFYLCASSIVDNQPQHFGDGTRLSIL.

The chain has TRBV4-3 and TRBJ2-7; D gene uncertain. Trimming cost V 1 base and J 6 bases, with 4 bases left between them. Per the germline V gene, CDR1 is LGHNA and CDR2 is YSLEER. The CDR3 has 11 residues. The CDR3 sequence: CASSQGTEQYF. The CDR3, as DNA: TGCGCCAGCAGCCAAGGGACCGAGCAGTACTTC.

The rearrangement uses TRBV5-6 and TRBJ1-2, with 10 bases lining up with TRBD1. Germline CDR1 reads SGHDT; CDR2 reads YYEEEE. J gave up 6 bases and V 4 bases, and 6 bases lay outside the gene matches. The CDR3 has 14 amino acids. CDR3 in DNA: TGTGCCAGCAGCAGCCCGGGACAGGGGAATGGCTACACCTTC. It specifies CASSSPGQGNGYTF. Variable domain in full (rest from reference TRBV5-6 and TRBJ1-2): DAGVTQSPTHLIKTRGQQVTLRCSPKSGHDTVSWYQQALGQGPQFIFQYYEEEERQRGNFPDRFSGHQFPNYSSELNVNALLLGDSALYLCASSSPGQGNGYTFGSGTRLTVV.

This clone was seen only once. The J gene is TRBJ1-2, the V gene TRBV11-2; 7 bases map to TRBD1. Germline V gene sequence: CDR1 SGHAT, CDR2 FQNNGV. J lost 3 bases, V lost 2 bases, and 12 bases had no gene match. This CDR3 contains 17 residues. The CDR3 DNA reads as TGTGCCAGCAGCTTACTTCCGCTACCAGGGGGGGACTATGGCTACACCTTC. It is translated as CASSLLPLPGGDYGYTF. The entire variable domain, with the rest obtained from reference TRBV11-2 and TRBJ1-2, is as follows: EAGVAQSPRYKIIEKRQSVAFWCNPISGHATLYWYQQILGQGPKLLIQFQNNGVVDDSQLPKDRFSAERLKGVDSTLKIQPAKLEDSAVYLCASSLLPLPGGDYGYTFGSGTRLTVV.

The chain carries TRBV29-1 and TRBJ2-2; tentative D call: TRBD2 (7 bases). V lost 7 bases to trimming and J lost 6 bases, with 15 bases between them. CDR1 is SQVTM and CDR2 is ANQGSEA in the germline V gene. CDR3 length: 13 amino acids. The CDR3 DNA follows: TGCAGCGCTCTCCGGGGGGCGGCCGGGGAGCTGTTTTTT. This sequence encodes CSALRGAAGELFF.

The chain has TRBV18 and TRBJ1-5, with D perhaps matching TRBD1 (5 bases). In germline, CDR1 is KGHSH, CDR2 LQKENI. Trimming stripped 0 bases from V and 0 bases from J, with 12 bases between. The CDR3 contains 17 residues. This CDR3 reads CASSPPTGGGSNQPQHF. As DNA, the CDR3 is TGTGCCAGCTCACCACCCACGGGTGGGGGTAGCAATCAGCCCCAGCATTTT.

V gene TRBV30 combines with J gene TRBJ2-7; D gene unclear. V was shortened by 1 base and J by 2 bases, with 12 bases between the two germline ends. Germline values: CDR1 GTSNPN, CDR2 SVGIG (reference sequence). This CDR3 is 14 amino acids long. The CDR3 bases are TGTGCCTGGAGTGATGGGGTGGTCCCCTACGAGCAGTACTTC. Amino acids: CAWSDGVVPYEQYF.

V and J are TRBV6-5 and TRBJ2-5; 7 nucleotides match TRBD2. The better agreement between TRBJ2-7 and the DNA end casts doubt on the J call. The CDR3 sequence is 14 residues long. Germline CDR1 is MNHEY and CDR2 is SVGAGI. The DNA of the CDR3 is TGTGCCAGCAGCCCAGCGGGGAGCTCCTACGAGCAGTACTTC. As protein: CASSPAGSSYEQYF.

This chain links TRBV4-1 with TRBJ2-1, with D tentatively TRBD1 (5 bases). With 0 bases removed from V and 5 bases from J, the gap between germline ends came to 11 bases. There are 15 residues in the CDR3. Germline-derived CDR1 and CDR2 are MGHRA and YSYEKL. The CDR3 nucleotides are TGCGCCAGCAGCCAAGACAGGGCGGCCGACAATGAGCAGTTCTTC. Amino acids: CASSQDRAADNEQFF.

The genes are TRBV19 and TRBJ1-1; TRBD1 matches 8 bases. Germline V lookup: CDR1 LNHDA, CDR2 SQIVND (reference sequence). The ends lost 5 bases at V and 7 bases at J; junction bases unmatched: 6. The CDR3 consists of 13 residues. The CDR3 DNA sequence: TGTGCCAGTAGTTGGACAGGGTTCAGTGAAGCTTTCTTT. Translation: CASSWTGFSEAFF.

The J gene is TRBJ2-2, the V gene TRBV29-1; 11 bases map to TRBD2. This CDR3 has 16 amino acids. The junction had 10 bases not matched to a gene; V was cut back by 7 bases and J by 3 bases. The germline CDR1 and CDR2 sequences are SQVTM and ANQGSEA. The chain's CDR3 is CSATSGSSVDTGELFF. The CDR3 bases are TGCAGCGCCACTAGCGGGAGCTCCGTTGACACCGGGGAGCTGTTTTTT.

The chain joins TRBV2 to TRBJ2-7; 7 positions agree with TRBD2. The CDR3 runs 13 residues. Germline V gives CDR1 SNHLY, CDR2 FYNNEI. V trimming: 6 bases; J trimming: 2 bases; junction bases outside the gene matches: 4. The CDR3 bases are TGTGCCAGCAGCCGGGACTACCCCTACGAGCAGTACTTC. The encoded protein is CASSRDYPYEQYF.

The chain joins TRBV28 to TRBJ1-1; D possibly corresponds to TRBD1 (5 bases). Germline values: CDR1 MDHEN, CDR2 SYDVKM. The CDR3 runs 16 residues. Trimming removed 6 bases at V and 5 bases at J, with 22 bases between. As DNA, the CDR3 is TGTGCCAGCAGCCAAGAGGTAGGGGCCGTACAGACTGAAGCTTTCTTT. Translating it yields CASSQEVGAVQTEAFF.

The CDR3 coding sequence is TGTGCCAGCAGCGGGGGCATAGGCAGGTCGTACAATGAGCAGTTCTTC. This translates into CASSGGIGRSYNEQFF. This chain connects TRBV11-3 to TRBJ2-1; maybe TRBD1 (6 bases). CDR3 length: 16 amino acids. Per germline, CDR1 SGHNT and CDR2 YENEEA. Trimming shortened V by 5 bases and J by 4 bases, and 18 bases separated the two germline ends. The variable domain in full, with the rest retrieved from reference TRBV11-3 and TRBJ2-1, is EAGVVQSPRYKIIEKKQPVAFWCNPISGHNTLYWYLQNLGQGPELLIRYENEEAVDDSQLPKDRFSAERLKGVDSTLKIQPAELGDSAVYLCASSGGIGRSYNEQFFGPGTRLTVL.